This T cell receptor (beta chain) was captured in a study of glioma-infiltrating T cells. Study-level results: Non-neoplastic patients had below-expected tissue-blood divergence, while all gliomas exceeded expectation. Tissue and blood shared very few CDR3 sequences.

This clonotype has a count of ten or more. As yet, its antigen is unknown. Trimming removed 6 bases from V and 6 bases from J, with 9 bases in between. The CDR3 covers 13 residues. CDR1 is MNHEY, CDR2 SVGEGT, per germline. TCR alpha and beta CDR3 regions were amplified from RNA using iRepertoire nested multiplex PCR. Input was about 85-450 ng of tissue mRNA or PBMC total RNA. TCRdb redid the calling of the multiplex PCR reads with MiXCR, one entry per CDR3 protein. The data show about 110,000 distinct CDR3 sequences, 20% to 25% seen once. Sequenced: glioma tissue, nonneoplastic brain tissue, or PBMCs (not recorded which). The source is a human donor with low-grade glioma or glioblastoma, undergoing nonglioma brain surgery, or in good health (not recorded which). The rearrangement joins TRBV6-2 or TRBV6-3 to TRBJ1-6; D unresolved. CDR3 in DNA: TGTGCCAGCAGCCTTGGATCTAATTCACCCCTCCACTTT. It translates to CASSLGSNSPLHF.